The TCR beta chain under discussion was sequenced for a study of blood T cell repertoires in COVID-19 (dated by TCRdb to the early 2020s). Background for the entire study: Collaborator samples came from the United States, Italy and Spain and covered acute and convalescent phases of COVID-19. The material from the prospective study consisted of cDNA or gDNA derived from T cells, B-cell-depleted T cells, or PBMCs. Subjects who had been exposed to COVID-19, were actively infected with it, or had recovered from it provided the deeply sampled blood TCRbeta repertoires that made up the dataset. A freely available public database, intended as a resource for researchers studying the immune response to SARS-CoV-2, is where the repertoires were released. The samples were drawn from the first 160 participants of the ongoing ImmuneRACE study and from about 1,200 subjects provided by 6 global collaborators. The sample metadata nearly always contained a de-identified subject ID, COVID-19 status, age in years and sex. Where available, HLA class I and class II types were taken from metadata supplied by the sample provider and were not determined by assay-based typing. Study-wide conclusions, independent of this receptor: Clinical and demographic metadata were provided uncurated, with the amount varying by source and participant.

Turning to this clone: Its antigen is unknown. No base qualities exist here, and no much larger clone lies one base off it.

TCRbeta CDR3 regions were amplified from genomic DNA by means of the immunoSEQ Assay, a bias-controlled multiplex PCR. Per the source publication's procedure: Within the assay, amplification of reference gene primers was used to estimate how many nucleated cells each sample contained. To quantify the absolute abundance of each unique TCRbeta CDR3 rearrangement, sequence reads were collapsed and filtered. For each sample, productive Simpson clonality was calculated as the square root of Simpson's diversity index across productive rearrangements. Drawn from immuneACCESS, this table holds only the in-frame rearrangements with V and J called that TCRdb kept. Clones are partly lost; checked studies trace under half to an unresolved V gene and leave the rest unexplained. The V and J calls and clone size are taken from that table; D and trimming were inferred from the DNA. Across this sample there are roughly 390,000 clones, with around 87% seen only once. The ten top clones hold more than 9% of the sample.

The trim is 0 bases for V and 5 bases for J, with a gap of 13 bases between the germline ends. From cysteine to phenylalanine, the CDR3 is 15 amino acids long. Only the CDR3 part of the read is kept: 45 bases, read in frame from the first base. CDR1 and CDR2, per the germline V gene, are MGHRA and YSYEKL. One collaborating source in Seattle enrolled patients while the patients were actively infected and followed the patients over time throughout the course of disease. Each collaborating institution followed its own protocols to collect whole blood in K2EDTA tubes. Collaborator samples were shipped for TCRbeta analysis as frozen whole blood, isolated PBMCs, or DNA extracted from either sample type.

This sequence uses TRBV4-1 and TRBJ2-5; the D segment could be TRBD2, given 6 matching bases. Sequencing input: peripheral blood. The origin of this receptor is a woman aged 25 to 45 with COVID-19, enrolled during active disease. For the CDR3, the sequence is CASSQDRREGETQYF. At the DNA level, the sequence is TGCGCCAGCAGCCAAGATCGGAGGGAAGGCGAGACCCAGTACTTC.